Below are 5 T cell receptor beta chains sequenced from a single sample in a study of cytomegalovirus exposure and HLA in healthy donors. The PCR was carried out with 60 Vbeta primers and 13 Jbeta primers. TCRdb's table, derived via immunoSEQ multiplex PCR, lists solely in-frame clones and lacks some. The sample has about 150,000 clones, approximately 9% seen once; the top ten hold roughly 7%. Sequencing used PBMCs. The source is a woman aged 40-49 years in good health and CMV-seropositive.

This chain connects TRBV11-2 to TRBJ2-2; TRBD2 matches 8 bases. This CDR3 spans 16 amino acids. Trimming at V came to 6 bases and at J to 3 bases, leaving 9 bases not matched to a gene. Per germline, CDR1 SGHAT and CDR2 FQNNGV. CDR3 nucleotide sequence: TGTGCCAGCAGACCCTTGCGGGGGGACCACACCGGGGAGCTGTTTTTT. Its translation is CASRPLRGDHTGELFF. Looking up the rest from reference TRBV11-2 and TRBJ2-2 gives the full variable domain: EAGVAQSPRYKIIEKRQSVAFWCNPISGHATLYWYQQILGQGPKLLIQFQNNGVVDDSQLPKDRFSAERLKGVDSTLKIQPAKLEDSAVYLCASRPLRGDHTGELFFGEGSRLTVL.

The chain uses TRBV29-1 and TRBJ2-5; TRBD2 is a possible D gene (5 bases). The CDR3 covers 13 residues. CDR1 is SQVTM and CDR2 is ANQGSEA in the germline V gene. V lost 8 bases and J lost 4, with 17 bases in between. CDR3 region: CSSLRGIGETQYF. CDR3 DNA: TGCAGCTCTCTAAGAGGGATTGGAGAGACCCAGTACTTC.

The chain carries TRBV2 and TRBJ2-7; 10 bases agree with TRBD2. This CDR3 region has 14 residues. Germline lookup yields CDR1 SNHLY and CDR2 FYNNEI. J was trimmed by 5 bases and V by 6 bases; bases with no gene match: 7. This CDR3 is CASRGTSVANEQYF. In DNA, the CDR3 is TGTGCCAGCAGGGGGACTAGCGTAGCAAACGAGCAGTACTTC.

This clone was seen a handful of times. The chain carries TRBV28 and TRBJ1-5, with TRBD1 as a possible D gene (6 bases). The CDR3 contains 16 residues. CDR1 and CDR2 (germline): MDHEN, SYDVKM. V was clipped by 4 bases and J by 6 bases, with 19 bases between them. This chain's CDR3 is CASSSDRFEAGQPQHF. The CDR3 DNA reads TGTGCCAGCAGTTCCGACAGGTTTGAGGCAGGTCAGCCCCAGCATTTT.

V and J are TRBV6-5 and TRBJ1-3; D remains ambiguous. Between the trimmed V and J ends, which lost 0 bases and 0 bases, there was a span of 6 bases. Germline V CDR1 and CDR2: MNHEY, SVGAGI. The CDR3 is 15 residues long. CDR3 bases: TGTGCCAGCAGTTACTCGGCAGGCTCTGGAAACACCATATATTTT. This codes for CASSYSAGSGNTIYF.